The 12 T cell receptor beta chains reported below all come from one sample, sequenced in a study of CD8+ T cells in alopecia areata. cDNA prepared by RNA extraction and subsequent reverse transcription served as the template for sequencing. TCRdb keeps only in-frame clones here, not all; method: immunoSEQ multiplex PCR. This table has 200,000 to 250,000 clones, around 62% appearing once. Source: CD4+ T cells sorted from blood, taken at week 0. These receptors all stem from a human donor with alopecia areata.

This clone was counted only a few times. The V call is TRBV30, the J call TRBJ2-1, with TRBD2 matching 9 bases. The CDR3 loop spans 16 amino acids. CDR1 GTSNPN and CDR2 SVGIG come from the germline V gene (reference sequence). V gave up 3 bases and J gave up 7 bases; unmatched junction bases: 13. In DNA, the CDR3 is TGTGCCTGGAGGGCAATTAGCGGGAGAGGCCGAAATGAGCAGTTCTTC. Translating it yields CAWRAISGRGRNEQFF.

CDR3 sequence reads: CASSLGELVDEQYF. Here the CDR3 DNA reads TGCGCCAGCAGCTTAGGAGAATTAGTGGACGAGCAGTACTTC. The J gene is TRBJ2-7, the V gene TRBV5-1; no definite D call. The CDR3 covers 14 residues. The germline CDR1 and CDR2 sequences are SGHRS and YFSETQ. V lost 2 bases and J 5 bases, leaving 14 bases between the germline ends.

This chain uses TRBV14 with TRBJ2-7; TRBD1 matches 8 bases. With V trimmed by 4 bases and J by 7 bases, 24 bases remained unmatched. Germline V gene data show CDR1 as SGHDN and CDR2 as FVKESK. The CDR3 contains 19 residues. CDR3 DNA: TGTGCCAGCAGCCCCTTCTCCGGCCGACAGGGGACTCTAACGGGGGAGCAGTACTTC. This gives the protein CASSPFSGRQGTLTGEQYF.

The rearrangement uses TRBV7-9 and TRBJ1-3; a possible D gene is TRBD1 (6 bases). Germline CDR1 reads SEHNR; CDR2 reads FQNEAQ (reference sequence). V was cut by 5 bases and J by 2 bases, with 16 bases left in between. The CDR3 has 16 residues. The CDR3 sequence is CASSLRGKGAGNTIYF. DNA for the CDR3: TGTGCCAGCAGCCTCCGGGGAAAGGGGGCTGGAAACACCATATATTTT.

This chain links TRBV29-1 with TRBJ2-7; tentative D call: TRBD2 (5 bases). Germline lookup yields CDR1 SQVTM and CDR2 ANQGSEA. V was trimmed by 4 bases and J by 5 bases, leaving 18 bases between them. The CDR3 runs 14 residues. CDR3 in amino acids: CSVVRGFSTNEQYF. In DNA, the CDR3 is TGCAGCGTTGTCCGGGGATTCAGCACTAACGAGCAGTACTTC.

The chain links TRBV9 to TRBJ1-6; 7 bases line up with TRBD1. There are 18 residues in the CDR3. Germline loops: CDR1 SGDLS, CDR2 YYNGEE. The J segment lost 3 bases and the V segment lost 0 bases, leaving 9 bases of the junction unmatched. CDR3 sequence reads: CASSVERGGQFYNSPLHF. CDR3 nucleotide sequence: TGTGCCAGCAGCGTAGAGAGAGGGGGACAGTTCTATAATTCACCCCTCCACTTT. Variable domain in full (rest from reference TRBV9 and TRBJ1-6): DSGVTQTPKHLITATGQRVTLRCSPRSGDLSVYWYQQSLDQGLQFLIQYYNGEERAKGNILERFSAQQFPDLHSELNLSSLELGDSALYFCASSVERGGQFYNSPLHFGNGTRLTVT.

The V call is TRBV7-8, the J call TRBJ1-1; D uncertain. Between the trimmed V and J ends, which lost 4 bases and 5 bases, there was a span of 17 bases. CDR1 and CDR2 from the germline V gene are SGHVS and FQNEAQ. This CDR3 has 15 amino acids. CDR3 sequence: CASSYQTPERTEAFF. The DNA for the CDR3 is TGTGCCAGCAGCTACCAAACCCCGGAACGGACTGAAGCTTTCTTT.

The V and J genes are TRBV18 and TRBJ2-1; D gene unclear. In germline, CDR1 is KGHSH, CDR2 LQKENI. The CDR3 loop spans 15 amino acids. The V end was cut by 2 bases, the J end by 4 bases, with 12 bases between. CDR3 nucleotide sequence: TGTGCCAGCTCACCAGGCGCCCTAGTTTACAATGAGCAGTTCTTC. This gives the protein CASSPGALVYNEQFF.

This clone appeared once. The chain carries TRBV11-1 and TRBJ2-1; 9 nucleotides align to TRBD2. This CDR3 has 16 amino acids. V dropped 1 base and J dropped 8; count of bases not matched to a gene: 9. From germline, CDR1 is SGHAT and CDR2 FQDESV (reference sequence). CDR3 sequence reads: CASSLGVLAGKDEQFF. The CDR3 DNA is TGTGCCAGCAGCTTAGGGGTCCTAGCGGGAAAGGATGAGCAGTTCTTC. Complete variable domain (other parts from reference TRBV11-1 and TRBJ2-1): EAEVAQSPRYKITEKSQAVAFWCDPISGHATLYWYRQILGQGPELLVQFQDESVVDDSQLPKDRFSAERLKGVDSTLKIQPAELGDSAMYLCASSLGVLAGKDEQFFGPGTRLTVL.

This clone turned up a few times. The V and J genes are TRBV29-1 and TRBJ1-1; D is undetermined. The CDR3 is 13 amino acids. The germline V gene encodes CDR1 SQVTM and CDR2 ANQGSEA. V dropped 7 bases and J dropped 0 bases, with 12 bases sitting between them. The CDR3 coding sequence is TGCAGCGGCCATGGCACTATGAACACTGAAGCTTTCTTT. This codes for CSGHGTMNTEAFF.

The chain links TRBV5-6 to TRBJ2-1; the D is unclear. In germline, CDR1 is SGHDT, CDR2 YYEEEE. V lost 2 bases, J lost 3 bases, and 12 bases lay in between. The CDR3 totals 15 residues. The CDR3 nucleotides read TGTGCCAGCAGCTTAGTGGCTACCCGCTACAATGAGCAGTTCTTC. Amino acids: CASSLVATRYNEQFF.

The chain has TRBV20-1 and TRBJ2-2; D is undetermined. Germline loops: CDR1 DFQATT, CDR2 SNEGSKA (reference sequence). V lost 6 bases and J 9 bases, leaving 11 bases between the germline ends. The CDR3 sequence is 11 residues long. In DNA, the CDR3 is TGCAGTGCGCTAACTACCAGGGAGCTGTTTTTT. This encodes CSALTTRELFF.